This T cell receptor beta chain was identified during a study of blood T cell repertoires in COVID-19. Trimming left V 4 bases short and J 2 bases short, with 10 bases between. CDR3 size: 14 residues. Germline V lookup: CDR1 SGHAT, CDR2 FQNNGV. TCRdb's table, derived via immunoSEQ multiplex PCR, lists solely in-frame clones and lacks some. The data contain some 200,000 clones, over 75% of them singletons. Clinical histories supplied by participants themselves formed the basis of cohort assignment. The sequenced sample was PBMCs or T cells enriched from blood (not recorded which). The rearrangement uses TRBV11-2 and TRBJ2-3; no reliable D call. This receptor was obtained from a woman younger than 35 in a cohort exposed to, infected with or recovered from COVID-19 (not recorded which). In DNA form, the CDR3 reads TGTGCCAGCAGCTGGCCCGGGTCCACAGATACGCAGTATTTT. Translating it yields CASSWPGSTDTQYF.